Listed here are 14 T cell receptor beta chains from one sample, sequenced in a study of blood T cell repertoires in COVID-19. Some clones are missing from TCRdb's copy, which holds only in-frame ones; the method was immunoSEQ multiplex PCR. The table shows fewer than 100,000 clones, with 85% occurring only once. The specimen was peripheral blood. These receptors all come from a man in his forties or fifties with COVID-19, enrolled during active disease.

The V call is TRBV27, the J call TRBJ1-5, with TRBD1 matching over 7 bases. V lost 6 bases and J lost 2; bases outside the gene matches: 10. The length of the CDR3 is 16 residues. Germline V lookup: CDR1 MNHEY, CDR2 SMNVEV (reference sequence). CDR3 protein: CASRRTGPEGNQPQHF. In DNA, the CDR3 is TGTGCCAGCAGGAGGACAGGTCCTGAGGGCAATCAGCCCCAGCATTTT.

The chain carries TRBV11-3 and TRBJ2-3; the D is unclear. CDR1 and CDR2 from the germline V gene are SGHNT and YENEEA. The CDR3 has 15 amino acids. Trimming left V 1 base short and J 2 bases short, with 10 bases between. The CDR3 bases are TGTGCCAGCAGCTTAGCCGGGTTTTCCACAGATACGCAGTATTTT. It yields the protein CASSLAGFSTDTQYF.

The rearrangement joins TRBV6-5 to TRBJ2-5; 10 nucleotides line up with TRBD2. The CDR3 extends over 16 amino acids. Germline V gene sequence: CDR1 MNHEY, CDR2 SVGAGI. The J segment lost 6 bases and the V segment lost 2 bases, leaving 9 bases of the junction unmatched. The CDR3: CASSYEVAGGKKTQYF. The CDR3 DNA reads as TGTGCCAGCAGTTACGAGGTAGCGGGAGGCAAAAAGACCCAGTACTTC.

The chain combines TRBV6-6 with TRBJ1-3, with TRBD1 as a possible D gene (5 bases). The germline gives CDR1 MNHNY, CDR2 SVGAGI (reference sequence). V lost 2 bases to trimming and J lost 4 bases, with 9 bases between them. The CDR3 consists of 14 residues. The CDR3 DNA follows: TGTGCCAGCAGTTACGGGGCGCCGGGAAACACCATATATTTT. The encoded protein is CASSYGAPGNTIYF.

The genes are TRBV28 and TRBJ1-2, with D tentatively TRBD1 (5 bases). Between the trimmed V and J ends, which lost 5 bases and 4 bases, there was a span of 14 bases. Germline loops: CDR1 MDHEN, CDR2 SYDVKM. The CDR3 runs 14 residues. Here the CDR3 reads CASSPRVGGYGYTF. CDR3 DNA: TGTGCCAGCAGTCCTCGCGTGGGGGGCTATGGCTACACCTTC.

V and J are TRBV5-1 and TRBJ2-1; TRBD2 might be the D (6 bases). Germline V gene lookup returns CDR1 SGHRS and CDR2 YFSETQ. V lost 0 bases to trimming and J lost 8 bases, with 18 bases between them. The CDR3 loop spans 16 amino acids. The CDR3 loop reads CASSLESRGGVDEQFF. The CDR3, as DNA: TGCGCCAGCAGCTTGGAGTCCCGGGGCGGGGTCGATGAGCAGTTCTTC. Based on the CDR3 plus reference TRBV5-1 and TRBJ2-1, the full variable domain is KAGVTQTPRYLIKTRGQQVTLSCSPISGHRSVSWYQQTPGQGLQFLFEYFSETQRNKGNFPGRFSGRQFSNSRSEMNVSTLELGDSALYLCASSLESRGGVDEQFFGPGTRLTVL.

The rearrangement uses TRBV12-3 or TRBV12-4 and TRBJ2-3, with D hard to call. Deletions cut 6 bases from V and 4 bases from J, with 8 bases between. This CDR3 spans 12 amino acids. In DNA form, the CDR3 reads TGTGCCAGCAGCCCTAGAGCAGATACGCAGTATTTT. This gives the protein CASSPRADTQYF.

The J gene is TRBJ1-5, the V gene TRBV5-6; D not certain. Trimming cost V 0 bases and J 0 bases, with 7 bases left between them. There are 15 residues in the CDR3. The germline CDR1 and CDR2 sequences are SGHDT and YYEEEE. Here the CDR3 reads CASSLGLNSNQPQHF. CDR3 nucleotides: TGTGCCAGCAGCTTGGGACTTAATAGCAATCAGCCCCAGCATTTT.

The genes are TRBV5-1 and TRBJ2-1; the match to TRBD2 covers 15 bases. V dropped 7 bases and J dropped 14; count of bases not matched to a gene: 13. CDR1 and CDR2 (germline): SGHRS, YFSETQ. The CDR3 has 15 amino acids. CDR3 coding DNA: TGCGCCAGCGGAGGACTAGCGGGAGGGCCTTTAATAAAGTTCTTC. Its protein product is CASGGLAGGPLIKFF.

This clone occurred a few times. J is TRBJ2-5 and V is TRBV19; 9 nucleotides line up with TRBD1. Germline CDR1 and CDR2: LNHDA and SQIVND (reference sequence). The CDR3 consists of 15 residues. Trimming took 3 bases from V and 3 from J; bases not matched to a gene: 5. The CDR3 spells CASSIGRDREETQYF. CDR3 coding DNA: TGTGCCAGTAGTATTGGACGGGACAGGGAAGAGACCCAGTACTTC.

The V call is TRBV29-1, the J call TRBJ2-3; 9 bases agree with TRBD2. In germline, CDR1 is SQVTM, CDR2 ANQGSEA. The CDR3 contains 14 residues. V shed 3 bases, J shed 1 base, and the junction held 2 bases outside the gene matches. The DNA for the CDR3 is TGCAGCGTTGACGAGCGGGAGGGCACAGATACGCAGTATTTT. It yields the protein CSVDEREGTDTQYF.

The chain uses TRBV5-1 and TRBJ1-6, with D perhaps matching TRBD1 (5 bases). The V end lost 0 bases, the J end lost 9 bases, and 10 bases lay between the germline ends. Germline V gene sequence: CDR1 SGHRS, CDR2 YFSETQ. The CDR3 runs to 14 residues. The chain's CDR3 is CASSLAGQPSPLHF. The CDR3 DNA reads TGCGCCAGCAGCTTGGCAGGACAACCTTCACCCCTCCACTTT.

CDR3 sequence: CASSYPVGGANVLTF. For the CDR3, the DNA is TGTGCCAGCAGTTACCCGGTTGGTGGGGCCAACGTCCTGACTTTC. The V call is TRBV6-6, the J call TRBJ2-6; no clear D gene. Germline V gives CDR1 MNHNY, CDR2 SVGAGI (reference sequence). The CDR3 covers 15 residues. V was trimmed by 2 bases and J by 3 bases, leaving 8 bases between them.

The genes are TRBV4-1 and TRBJ1-2; D gene uncertain. Trimming left V 2 bases short and J 5 bases short, with 12 bases between. The germline V gene encodes CDR1 MGHRA and CDR2 YSYEKL. The CDR3 is 14 residues long. In nucleotides, the CDR3 is TGCGCCAGCAGCCAATTGGGCTCCCGTTATGGCTACACCTTC. As protein: CASSQLGSRYGYTF.